These 14 T cell receptor beta chains were all obtained from the same sample, sequenced in a study of T-cell memory formation after mild COVID-19. One entry per CDR3 protein results from TCRdb running MiXCR on the 5' RACE reads. The profile shows 170,000 or so distinct CDR3 sequences, roughly 23% of them singletons. The source material was PBMCs or a T cell subset sorted from them (not recorded which). The receptors shown here come from an adult woman who had mild COVID-19 (a few samples of this study predate the infection). Cell type and time point are not known.

The chain has TRBV9 and TRBJ2-2; D unclear. V was trimmed by 2 bases and J by 6 bases, leaving 5 bases between them. CDR3 size: 12 residues. Germline V gives CDR1 SGDLS, CDR2 YYNGEE. The CDR3: CASSVNPGELFF. The CDR3 bases are TGTGCCAGCAGCGTTAATCCCGGGGAGCTGTTTTTT.

This clonotype was found a few times. The CDR3 loop reads CASKQVGTVQETQYF. CDR3 bases: TGTGCCAGCAAGCAGGTCGGGACAGTGCAAGAGACCCAGTACTTC. The gene calls are TRBV6-4 and TRBJ2-5; TRBD1 agrees at 7 bases. The germline V gene has CDR1 MRHNA and CDR2 SNTAGT. The CDR3 has 15 residues. Trimming cost V 7 bases and J 2 bases; bases outside gene matches: 10.

V and J are TRBV4-3 and TRBJ2-2, with a possible D match to TRBD2 (5 bases). CDR3 length equals 13 residues. Per the germline V gene, CDR1 is LGHNA and CDR2 is YSLEER. Deletions cut 4 bases from V and 6 bases from J, with 9 bases between. The CDR3 spells CASSRGPAGELFF. DNA of the CDR3: TGCGCCAGCAGCCGCGGGCCCGCCGGGGAGCTGTTTTTT.

The J gene is TRBJ1-1, the V gene TRBV5-6, with 8 bases that match TRBD1. The CDR3 is 15 amino acids. The germline V gene has CDR1 SGHDT and CDR2 YYEEEE. V lost 4 bases and J lost 2; bases outside the gene matches: 7. CDR3 sequence: CASSSPGQVNTEAFF. The DNA of the CDR3 is TGTGCCAGCAGCAGTCCGGGACAGGTAAACACTGAAGCTTTCTTT.

This clonotype was found a few times. The chain employs TRBV7-3 and TRBJ1-1, with no clear D. The V end was cut by 5 bases, the J end by 3 bases, with 13 bases between. The germline gives CDR1 SGHTA, CDR2 FQGTGA. This CDR3 contains 14 residues. The CDR3 is CASSPGVGDTEAFF. CDR3 DNA: TGTGCCAGCAGCCCAGGCGTCGGGGACACTGAAGCTTTCTTT.

This clonotype was seen many times. The chain uses TRBV20-1 and TRBJ2-3; unclear D gene. The length of the CDR3 is 10 residues. Trimming stripped 4 bases from V and 3 bases from J, with 2 bases between. Looked up from germline, CDR1 is DFQATT and CDR2 is SNEGSKA (reference sequence). The DNA for the CDR3 is TGCAGTGCTATAACAGATACGCAGTATTTT. Residues: CSAITDTQYF.

There are a few counts of this clonotype. The V and J genes are TRBV12-3 or TRBV12-4 and TRBJ2-7; 8 bases are shared with TRBD2. The length of the CDR3 is 15 residues. V lost 5 bases and J lost 4; bases outside the gene matches: 10. CDR3 amino acids: CASSPRGAGVYEQYF. The CDR3 DNA is TGTGCCAGCAGTCCCCGGGGAGCGGGGGTGTACGAGCAGTACTTC.

The J gene is TRBJ1-2, the V gene TRBV5-6; perhaps TRBD1 as D (6 bases). V dropped 0 bases and J dropped 6 bases, with 15 bases sitting between them. CDR1 and CDR2 from the germline V gene are SGHDT and YYEEEE. This CDR3 region has 15 residues. The CDR3 DNA sequence: TGTGCCAGCAGCTTGGTTGGCCAGGGGAGGGATGGCTACACCTTC. This encodes CASSLVGQGRDGYTF.

This clonotype was detected a few times. The rearrangement uses TRBV20-1 and TRBJ1-6, with a tentative D call TRBD1 (5 bases). The CDR3 is 13 residues long. CDR1 is DFQATT and CDR2 is SNEGSKA in the germline V gene (reference sequence). The V end lost 4 bases, the J end lost 7 bases, and 11 bases lay between the germline ends. The CDR3 DNA sequence: TGCAGTGCTAAAGGGGTTGGAAATTCACCCCTCCACTTT. Encoded protein: CSAKGVGNSPLHF.

This clonotype was seen a handful of times. The chain recombines TRBV19 with TRBJ1-3; no definite D call. CDR1 is LNHDA and CDR2 is SQIVND in the germline V gene (reference sequence). V dropped 1 base and J dropped 2 bases, with 9 bases sitting between them. This CDR3 is 15 amino acids long. The CDR3 loop is CASSIGPETGNTIYF. The CDR3, as DNA: TGTGCCAGTAGTATAGGGCCCGAAACTGGAAACACCATATATTTT.

The rearrangement joins TRBV23-1 to TRBJ1-1; tentatively, D is TRBD1 (5 bases). TRBV23-1 has ORF status, its function being uncertain. Trimming took off 2 bases at V and 5 bases at J, with 12 bases between the two ends. CDR3 length equals 14 residues. The CDR3 coding sequence is TGCGCCAGCAGTCAACCGCGTAGGGGAACTGAAGCTTTCTTT. As protein: CASSQPRRGTEAFF.

This clonotype showed up just a few times. The chain recombines TRBV5-1 with TRBJ2-3, with D perhaps matching TRBD2 (6 bases). This CDR3 spans 14 amino acids. CDR1 is SGHRS and CDR2 is YFSETQ in the germline V gene. The V end was cut by 1 base, the J end by 3 bases, with 9 bases between. CDR3 residues: CASSLPGGTDTQYF. CDR3 nucleotides: TGCGCCAGCAGCTTGCCCGGGGGAACAGATACGCAGTATTTT.

There are a few counts of this clonotype. This chain uses TRBV19 with TRBJ2-1; the D is unclear. The V gene lost 3 bases and the J gene lost 8 bases, with 8 bases spanning the gap. Germline CDR1 reads LNHDA; CDR2 reads SQIVND (reference sequence). The CDR3 is made up of 12 amino acids. In DNA, the CDR3 is TGTGCCAGTAGTATCCCCTGGGATGAGCAGTTCTTC. This encodes CASSIPWDEQFF.

The table lists this clonotype with many counts. The gene calls are TRBV6-6 and TRBJ2-2; D tentatively fits TRBD1 or TRBD2 (5 bases each). Trimming took 2 bases from V and 8 from J, leaving 18 bases between them. The V gene's germline CDR1 is MNHNY and CDR2 SVGAGI (reference sequence). The CDR3 length is 16 residues. CDR3 coding DNA: TGTGCCAGCAGTTACCCGGGGCGCGCTCTGCTAGGGGAGCTGTTTTTT. It codes for CASSYPGRALLGELFF.